The 30 T cell receptor beta chains presented below share a single source sample, sequenced in a study of beta chain features in type 1 diabetes (dated by TCRdb to the late 2010s). Results and caveats for the whole study, not just this receptor: Type 1 diabetes patients showed a moderate but significant shortening of TCRB CDR3 length in all four CD4+ subsets.

Library preparation used the immunoSEQ multiplex PCR assay. The entire amount of isolated RNA was reverse transcribed using the High Capacity cDNA Reverse Transcription Kit, so the sequenced TCRB transcripts were expressed ones. In TCRdb, the immuneACCESS table is reduced to in-frame sequences with V and J assigned. These tables do not hold every clone; where another copy was compared, an unresolved V gene accounts for under half, and the others remain unexplained. The sample table shows approximately 46,000 clones, and roughly 47% are seen once. More than 0.1% of the sample lies in the top ten. These receptors have no identified antigens. Sequenced: stem cell memory CD4+ T cells from blood. This specimen's cell subset or site label, interpreted: stem cell-like memory CD4+ T cells. The receptors stem from a man aged 25 to 40 with type 1 diabetes.

This chain links TRBV29-1 with TRBJ1-1; no clear D gene. V was pared by 4 bases and J by 0 bases, with 6 bases between. CDR3 length equals 12 residues. Germline V gives CDR1 SQVTM, CDR2 ANQGSEA. CDR3 in DNA: TGCAGCGTTGGACTCATGAACACTGAAGCTTTCTTT. Amino acids: CSVGLMNTEAFF. Combining the CDR3 with reference TRBV29-1 and TRBJ1-1 gives the whole variable domain SAVISQKPSRDICQRGTSLTIQCQVDSQVTMMFWYRQQPGQSLTLIATANQGSEATYESGFVIDKFPISRPNLTFSTLTVSNMSPEDSSIYLCSVGLMNTEAFFGQGTRLTVV.

The CDR3 loop is CASSFLAGALQYF. CDR3 in DNA: TGCGCCAGCAGCTTTCTAGCGGGAGCTCTTCAGTACTTC. The chain is built from TRBV5-1 and TRBJ2-7, with TRBD2 matching over 10 bases. V dropped 2 bases and J dropped 10; count of bases not matched to a gene: 6. In germline, CDR1 is SGHRS, CDR2 YFSETQ. The CDR3 is 13 residues long.

The V call is TRBV14, the J call TRBJ2-3, with D possibly matching TRBD2 (5 bases). Germline CDR1 is SGHDN and CDR2 is FVKESK. V lost 0 bases, J lost 4 bases, and 14 bases lay in between. This CDR3 is built from 16 residues. The CDR3 sequence: CASSQDWARAADTQYF. The CDR3 bases are TGTGCCAGCAGCCAAGATTGGGCTAGAGCGGCAGATACGCAGTATTTT.

The CDR3, as DNA: TGTGCCAGCAGTCCACACGACAGGGGGAAGACAGATACGCAGTATTTT. It codes for CASSPHDRGKTDTQYF. The V call is TRBV6-6, the J call TRBJ2-3; 9 bases line up with TRBD1. The ends lost 5 bases at V and 3 bases at J; junction bases unmatched: 9. Germline CDR1 reads MNHNY; CDR2 reads SVGAGI (reference sequence). The CDR3 runs to 16 residues.

The rearrangement joins TRBV28 to TRBJ2-4; a possible D gene is TRBD2 (6 bases). CDR3 length: 14 amino acids. Germline CDR1 reads MDHEN; CDR2 reads SYDVKM. V lost 5 bases and J lost 5, with 13 bases in between. The CDR3: CASSTHGTQNIQYF. The CDR3 DNA is TGTGCCAGCAGTACCCACGGGACTCAAAACATTCAGTACTTC.

This chain uses TRBV10-3 with TRBJ1-1; D remains unclear. Trimming pared 10 bases from V and 1 base from J, leaving 16 bases between. Germline V CDR1 and CDR2: ENHRY, SYGVKD. The CDR3 is made up of 14 amino acids. CDR3 residues: CATTFADKNTEAFF. DNA for the CDR3: TGTGCCACCACCTTTGCTGACAAGAACACTGAAGCTTTCTTT.

This clone was observed a handful of times. The chain employs TRBV7-9 and TRBJ1-2; 7 positions agree with TRBD1. From germline, CDR1 is SEHNR and CDR2 FQNEAQ (reference sequence). The CDR3 runs to 15 residues. V lost 5 bases to trimming and J lost 1 base; unmatched junction nucleotides: 7. CDR3: CASSVGQAYNYGYTF. CDR3 bases: TGTGCCAGCAGCGTAGGACAGGCTTATAACTATGGCTACACCTTC.

The genes are TRBV28 and TRBJ1-1; D perhaps matches TRBD1 (6 bases). The CDR3 is 15 residues long. Trimming removed 7 bases at V and 1 base at J, with 16 bases between. Germline CDR1 and CDR2: MDHEN and SYDVKM. CDR3 bases: TGTGCCAGCAACCCATTCCGGGGACAGAACACTGAAGCTTTCTTT. Amino acids: CASNPFRGQNTEAFF.

This clone was counted between two and nine times. The J gene is TRBJ1-1, the V gene TRBV18, with 7 bases matching TRBD1. CDR3 length: 16 amino acids. Germline CDR1 reads KGHSH; CDR2 reads LQKENI. The V and J ends lost 2 bases and 4 bases, in that order; junction bases with no gene match: 10. The CDR3 DNA follows: TGTGCCAGCTCACCAACATTTAGAGGGGGCCGCACTGAAGCTTTCTTT. Its translation is CASSPTFRGGRTEAFF.

Regarding this clone: At the DNA level, this CDR3 is encoded by other sequences in the same sample as well. The chain uses TRBV7-3 and TRBJ1-5; unclear D gene. The CDR3 consists of 13 residues. Germline V gives CDR1 SGHTA, CDR2 FQGTGA. Trimming stripped 0 bases from V and 5 bases from J, with 5 bases between. The CDR3 DNA sequence: TGTGCCAGCAGCTTAACCGGAGATCAGCCCCAGCATTTT. It translates to CASSLTGDQPQHF.

The chain uses TRBV18 and TRBJ1-5; 8 bases are a match to TRBD1. Germline V gene lookup returns CDR1 KGHSH and CDR2 LQKENI. The CDR3 is made up of 15 amino acids. The V and J ends lost 4 bases and 2 bases, in that order; junction bases with no gene match: 4. The CDR3 DNA reads as TGTGCCAGCTCACGACAGGGGAGCGGCAATCAGCCCCAGCATTTT. It translates to CASSRQGSGNQPQHF. Variable domain in full (rest from reference TRBV18 and TRBJ1-5): NAGVMQNPRHLVRRRGQEARLRCSPMKGHSHVYWYRQLPEEGLKFMVYLQKENIIDESGMPKERFSAEFPKEGPSILRIQQVVRGDSAAYFCASSRQGSGNQPQHFGDGTRLSIL.

In DNA form, the CDR3 reads TGTGCCAGCAGCTCTCAGGGTCCTCTATCCTACGAGCAGTACTTC. Amino acid sequence: CASSSQGPLSYEQYF. V and J are TRBV7-2 and TRBJ2-7; TRBD1 is a possible D gene (5 bases). Germline V gives CDR1 SGHTA, CDR2 FQGNSA. V was cut by 4 bases and J by 1 base, with 14 bases left in between. This CDR3 contains 15 residues.

The chain employs TRBV10-3 and TRBJ2-7, with TRBD1 identical over 12 bases. V lost 10 bases to trimming and J lost 7 bases; unmatched junction nucleotides: 11. Germline V gives CDR1 ENHRY, CDR2 SYGVKD. The CDR3 totals 14 residues. CDR3 in amino acids: CATMPGQGAWEQYF. CDR3 nucleotides: TGTGCCACAATGCCGGGACAGGGGGCTTGGGAGCAGTACTTC.

The V gene is TRBV10-3, the J gene TRBJ1-4, with a possible D match to TRBD1 (5 bases). Trimming removed 11 bases at V and 2 bases at J, with 18 bases between. CDR1 ENHRY and CDR2 SYGVKD come from the germline V gene. The CDR3 consists of 15 residues. The CDR3 loop reads CASRGTSATNEKLFF. Here the CDR3 DNA reads TGTGCCTCCCGCGGGACTTCGGCGACTAATGAAAAACTGTTTTTT.

This clone showed up just a few times. The chain couples TRBV5-1 to TRBJ2-1, with D tentatively TRBD2 (5 bases). The germline CDR1 and CDR2 sequences are SGHRS and YFSETQ. The length of the CDR3 is 13 residues. Trimming took 2 bases from V and 5 from J, leaving 8 bases between them. The CDR3 region is CASSLLEHNEQFF. CDR3 DNA sequence: TGCGCCAGCAGCTTACTAGAGCACAATGAGCAGTTCTTC.

The V gene is TRBV4-2, the J gene TRBJ2-7, with 13 bases identical to TRBD2. The CDR3 is 17 residues long. CDR1 is LGHNA, CDR2 YNFKEQ, per germline. V lost 1 base, J lost 4 bases, and 7 bases stayed unmatched. The DNA of the CDR3 is TGTGCCAGCAGCCAAGGGACTAGCGGGAGAGGGTCGTACGAGCAGTACTTC. Encoded protein: CASSQGTSGRGSYEQYF.

The CDR3 DNA reads TGCGCCAGCAGCCTGGACAGGGGGAACTATGGCTACACCTTC. This codes for CASSLDRGNYGYTF. V usage is TRBV5-1 and J usage is TRBJ1-2; 10 nucleotides align to TRBD1. Unmatched junction bases numbered 2, after V lost 4 bases and J lost 2 bases. Germline loops: CDR1 SGHRS, CDR2 YFSETQ. The CDR3 extends over 14 amino acids.

The table lists this clone with a few counts. The chain links TRBV5-6 to TRBJ2-3, with D unresolved. The V gene's germline CDR1 is SGHDT and CDR2 YYEEEE. V shed 2 bases and J shed 4 bases, with 11 bases lying between them. The CDR3 is made up of 14 amino acids. CDR3 residues: CASSFLGSADTQYF. CDR3 nucleotides: TGTGCCAGCAGCTTCCTCGGTTCCGCAGATACGCAGTATTTT.

In this sample, this clone turned up a few times. V is TRBV2 and J is TRBJ2-5; unclear D gene. Deletions cut 6 bases from V and 7 bases from J, with 12 bases between. This CDR3 spans 12 amino acids. The germline V gene has CDR1 SNHLY and CDR2 FYNNEI. CDR3 region: CASSPSVGTQYF. In DNA form, the CDR3 reads TGTGCCAGCAGCCCATCGGTTGGGACCCAGTACTTC.

The sample holds a few counts of this clone. The chain links TRBV18 to TRBJ1-1; no clear D gene. Trimming removed 5 bases at V and 3 bases at J, with 10 bases between. From germline, CDR1 is KGHSH and CDR2 LQKENI. The CDR3 has 13 amino acids. CDR3 amino acids: CASSVTTYTEAFF. CDR3 DNA: TGTGCCAGCTCAGTAACGACTTACACTGAAGCTTTCTTT.

This sequence joins TRBV5-4 and TRBJ2-1; tentatively, D is TRBD2 (5 bases). V was trimmed by 1 base and J by 6 bases, leaving 14 bases between them. Per germline, CDR1 SGHNT and CDR2 YYREEE (reference sequence). The CDR3 covers 15 residues. The CDR3 here is CASSLSALVSNEQFF. For the CDR3, the DNA is TGTGCCAGCAGCTTGTCCGCACTAGTCTCCAATGAGCAGTTCTTC.

This clone was seen only once. The gene calls are TRBV30 and TRBJ1-1, with TRBD1 identical over 9 bases. After removal of 2 bases from V and 5 bases from J, the junction contained 6 bases not matched to a gene. Germline CDR1 and CDR2: GTSNPN and SVGIG (reference sequence). The CDR3 has 14 amino acids. The CDR3 region is CAWSPGQGRTEAFF. The CDR3 region has the DNA TGTGCCTGGAGTCCAGGACAGGGGCGAACTGAAGCTTTCTTT.

The gene calls are TRBV28 and TRBJ2-1, with TRBD2 as a possible D gene (6 bases). CDR1 is MDHEN and CDR2 is SYDVKM in the germline V gene. V was clipped by 9 bases and J by 7 bases, with 19 bases between them. The CDR3 is 14 amino acids. Here the CDR3 DNA reads TGTGCCAGTGTTAGCGGAACCACTCTAAATGAGCAGTTCTTC. Its protein is CASVSGTTLNEQFF.

This chain uses TRBV5-1 with TRBJ1-1; 11 nucleotides line up with TRBD1. CDR1 is SGHRS, CDR2 YFSETQ, per germline. The V gene end was trimmed by 3 bases and the J gene end by 10 bases; junction bases not matched to a gene: 11. The CDR3 extends over 15 amino acids. The DNA for the CDR3 is TGCGCCAGCAGCTCCAGATTGGACAGGGGGCTTCGAGCTTTCTTT. Protein: CASSSRLDRGLRAFF.

The rearrangement joins TRBV6-5 to TRBJ1-1; D remains unclear. The CDR3 contains 13 residues. Germline lookup yields CDR1 MNHEY and CDR2 SVGAGI. V lost 7 bases and J lost 5, with 14 bases in between. As DNA, the CDR3 is TGTGCCAGCATAAATCCCCCCTTGACTGAAGCTTTCTTT. Its protein product is CASINPPLTEAFF.

J is TRBJ2-3 and V is TRBV5-1; perhaps TRBD2 as D (5 bases). CDR1 and CDR2 (germline): SGHRS, YFSETQ. V lost 4 bases and J lost 6, with 12 bases in between. This CDR3 contains 13 residues. CDR3 in amino acids: CASSLGPGDTQYF. As DNA, the CDR3 is TGCGCCAGCAGCCTCGGGCCGGGGGATACGCAGTATTTT. Based on the CDR3 plus reference TRBV5-1 and TRBJ2-3, the full variable domain is KAGVTQTPRYLIKTRGQQVTLSCSPISGHRSVSWYQQTPGQGLQFLFEYFSETQRNKGNFPGRFSGRQFSNSRSEMNVSTLELGDSALYLCASSLGPGDTQYFGPGTRLTVL.

In DNA form, the CDR3 reads TGCAGCGTGGCCGGGGGTAGGGATACGCAGTATTTT. Translated, it gives CSVAGGRDTQYF. This sequence joins TRBV29-1 and TRBJ2-3, with a possible D match to TRBD2 (6 bases). Per germline, CDR1 SQVTM and CDR2 ANQGSEA. V was pared by 6 bases and J by 6 bases, with 13 bases between. The CDR3 has 12 residues.

The table lists this clone with a few counts. The chain links TRBV29-1 to TRBJ1-1, with 9 bases identical to TRBD1. The CDR3 extends over 15 amino acids. CDR1 is SQVTM, CDR2 ANQGSEA, per germline. The V and J ends lost 3 bases and 2 bases, in that order; junction bases with no gene match: 7. CDR3 coding DNA: TGCAGCGTTGAGGGGACAGGGAAATCAAACACTGAAGCTTTCTTT. This codes for CSVEGTGKSNTEAFF.

The chain employs TRBV6-1 and TRBJ2-1, with TRBD2 matching over 12 bases. Germline V gene sequence: CDR1 MNHNS, CDR2 SASEGT. Germline trimming cut 4 bases from V and 5 bases from J; bases unmatched to any gene: 12. The CDR3 length is 18 residues. The CDR3 DNA sequence: TGTGCCAGCAGTGCGCGACTAGCGGGAGCATTGGGGAACAATGAGCAGTTCTTC. It specifies CASSARLAGALGNNEQFF.

The CDR3 spells CASRLSRTGLFF. CDR3 coding DNA: TGTGCCAGCAGATTATCCCGGACAGGTTTGTTCTTC. The J gene is TRBJ2-1, the V gene TRBV6-5, with 7 bases aligning to TRBD1. This CDR3 contains 12 residues. The ends lost 6 bases at V and 15 bases at J; junction bases unmatched: 11. Looked up from germline, CDR1 is MNHEY and CDR2 is SVGAGI.